The 21 T cell receptor beta chains listed next were all sequenced from one sample in a study of T cells in Graves' hyperthyroidism and ophthalmopathy. Using RNA transcripts as the source, TCR beta CDR3 regions were amplified. In the first-round RT-PCR of the TCR CDR3, the HTBI primer set was used. TCRdb redid the calling of the multiplex PCR reads with MiXCR, one entry per CDR3 protein. The table shows about 200,000 distinct CDR3 sequences, with about 17% occurring only once. The specimen was blood. The receptors stem from a woman aged 50 to 60 with Graves' hyperthyroidism.

The rearrangement links TRBV5-1 to TRBJ1-2; 8 nucleotides line up with TRBD1. The CDR3 totals 15 residues. Trimming at V came to 6 bases and at J to 5 bases, leaving 12 bases not matched to a gene. CDR1 and CDR2 (germline): SGHRS, YFSETQ. CDR3 sequence reads: CASTPDSQGAYGYTF. CDR3 bases: TGCGCCAGCACCCCTGATTCCCAGGGGGCATATGGCTACACCTTC.

This clonotype was seen a few times. V gene TRBV18 combines with J gene TRBJ1-5, with unresolved D. This CDR3 region has 16 residues. From germline, CDR1 is KGHSH and CDR2 LQKENI. V was pared by 2 bases and J by 1 base, with 12 bases between. In nucleotides, the CDR3 is TGTGCCAGCTCACCAGGGTCGATTTGGAGCAATCAGCCCCAGCATTTT. Translated, it gives CASSPGSIWSNQPQHF.

This clonotype was found a few times. The chain joins TRBV4-1 to TRBJ1-3; 7 bases align to TRBD1. Germline CDR1 reads MGHRA; CDR2 reads YSYEKL. The J segment lost 4 bases and the V segment lost 1 base, leaving 10 bases of the junction unmatched. CDR3 length equals 17 residues. The CDR3 nucleotides are TGCGCCAGCAGCCAAGGACCCCCGACAGGGTCAGGAAACACCATATATTTT. It is translated as CASSQGPPTGSGNTIYF.

This clonotype was counted ten times or more. V usage is TRBV12-3 or TRBV12-4 and J usage is TRBJ2-5; TRBD1 matches at 7 bases. The V and J ends lost 3 bases and 1 base, in that order; junction bases with no gene match: 2. This CDR3 is 14 amino acids long. The CDR3 here is CASSLGQPQETQYF. The CDR3 DNA is TGTGCCAGCAGTTTGGGACAGCCCCAAGAGACCCAGTACTTC.

This clonotype was counted at least ten times. The rearrangement links TRBV11-2 to TRBJ2-7; 7 bases line up with TRBD2. CDR1 is SGHAT and CDR2 is FQNNGV in the germline V gene. This CDR3 contains 15 residues. V shed 2 bases, J shed 7 bases, and the junction held 11 bases outside the gene matches. The CDR3 reads CASSLSLSGLEEQYF. CDR3 bases: TGTGCCAGCAGCTTATCTTTGAGCGGACTAGAGGAGCAGTACTTC. Full variable domain (missing parts from reference TRBV11-2 and TRBJ2-7): EAGVAQSPRYKIIEKRQSVAFWCNPISGHATLYWYQQILGQGPKLLIQFQNNGVVDDSQLPKDRFSAERLKGVDSTLKIQPAKLEDSAVYLCASSLSLSGLEEQYFGPGTRLTVT.

This chain joins TRBV6-5 and TRBJ2-2; 7 bases line up with TRBD2. The germline CDR1 and CDR2 sequences are MNHEY and SVGAGI. CDR3 length equals 15 residues. Trimming took 4 bases from V and 4 from J; bases not matched to a gene: 6. The CDR3 DNA is TGTGCCAGCAGTTCCGGGACTACCTCCACCGGGGAGCTGTTTTTT. This codes for CASSSGTTSTGELFF.

Many counts were recorded for this clonotype. V gene TRBV24-1 combines with J gene TRBJ1-2, with 7 nucleotides matching TRBD1. J gave up 8 bases and V 3 bases, and 11 bases lay outside the gene matches. The CDR3 runs 15 residues. The germline CDR1 and CDR2 sequences are KGHDR and SFDVKD. Written as DNA, the CDR3 is TGTGCCACCAGTGATGCGGGGACAGAAGGTAGAGGCTACACCTTC. As protein: CATSDAGTEGRGYTF.

This clonotype was counted many times. Here the CDR3 reads CASRESRAGGYTF. The CDR3 DNA sequence: TGTGCCAGCAGAGAAAGCAGGGCGGGTGGCTACACCTTC. The rearrangement uses TRBV6-1 and TRBJ1-2; the D gene is possibly TRBD1 (5 bases). The CDR3 extends over 13 amino acids. Looked up from germline, CDR1 is MNHNS and CDR2 is SASEGT. The V gene lost 6 bases and the J gene lost 7 bases, with 15 bases spanning the gap.

There are many counts of this clonotype. This sequence joins TRBV12-3 or TRBV12-4 and TRBJ2-1; possibly TRBD1 or TRBD2 for D (5 bases each). This CDR3 comprises 14 residues. The ends were cut back, 4 bases at V and 9 bases at J, with 16 bases in the middle. CDR3 loop: CASSSGDRPIEQFF. The CDR3 DNA is TGTGCCAGCAGTTCCGGGGACCGCCCTATTGAGCAGTTCTTC.

The chain carries TRBV7-3 and TRBJ2-6; no firm D call. This CDR3 has 16 residues. Germline values: CDR1 SGHTA, CDR2 FQGTGA. V was trimmed by 4 bases and J by 1 base, leaving 11 bases between them. The CDR3 sequence is CASSSLLPSGANVLTF. DNA for the CDR3: TGTGCCAGCAGCTCCCTATTACCTTCTGGGGCCAACGTCCTGACTTTC.

The sample holds many counts of this clonotype. V and J are TRBV7-2 and TRBJ2-5; 8 positions agree with TRBD2. Germline loops: CDR1 SGHTA, CDR2 FQGNSA. This CDR3 is 15 amino acids long. Trimming cost V 3 bases and J 2 bases; bases outside gene matches: 5. Here the CDR3 reads CASSFRPSGQETQYF. CDR3 DNA sequence: TGTGCCAGCAGCTTTCGCCCTAGCGGGCAAGAGACCCAGTACTTC.

Ten or more counts support this clonotype. The J gene is TRBJ2-7, the V gene TRBV30, with TRBD1 matching 8 bases. V was pared by 0 bases and J by 5 bases, with 6 bases of the junction left unmatched. The germline V gene encodes CDR1 GTSNPN and CDR2 SVGIG (reference sequence). This CDR3 contains 14 residues. The CDR3 sequence is CAWSVRQGIDEQYF. Here the CDR3 DNA reads TGTGCCTGGAGTGTAAGACAGGGGATCGACGAGCAGTACTTC.

Worth noting for this clonotype: A clone one base away is much larger, so this may be a read error. J is TRBJ2-1 and V is TRBV4-2; D could derive from TRBD1 or TRBD2 (5 bases each). Trimming took 0 bases from V and 10 from J, leaving 10 bases between them. In germline, CDR1 is LGHNA, CDR2 YNFKEQ. CDR3 length: 13 residues. The chain's CDR3 is CASSQDRDREQFF. The CDR3 nucleotides are TGTGCCAGCAGCCAAGATAGGGACCGCGAGCAGTTCTTC.

V and J are TRBV29-1 and TRBJ1-2, with 8 bases matching TRBD1. Unmatched junction bases numbered 10, after V lost 5 bases and J lost 5 bases. Germline-derived CDR1 and CDR2 are SQVTM and ANQGSEA. The CDR3 has 14 amino acids. In DNA form, the CDR3 reads TGCAGCGTTCAAGCAGGGGGCTCGGGGTATGGCTACACCTTC. It translates to CSVQAGGSGYGYTF. Based on the CDR3 plus reference TRBV29-1 and TRBJ1-2, the full variable domain is SAVISQKPSRDICQRGTSLTIQCQVDSQVTMMFWYRQQPGQSLTLIATANQGSEATYESGFVIDKFPISRPNLTFSTLTVSNMSPEDSSIYLCSVQAGGSGYGYTFGSGTRLTVV.

This clonotype occurred many times. V is TRBV30 and J is TRBJ1-5; 8 bases are shared with TRBD1. CDR1 and CDR2 (germline): GTSNPN, SVGIG (reference sequence). V lost 5 bases to trimming and J lost 3 bases; unmatched junction nucleotides: 3. The CDR3 spans 13 residues. In DNA, the CDR3 is TGTGCCTGGTCGGACAGGGACAATCAGCCCCAGCATTTT. It encodes CAWSDRDNQPQHF.

This clonotype was seen at least ten times. This chain joins TRBV6-1 and TRBJ2-2; the match to TRBD2 covers 12 bases. V shed 7 bases and J 4 bases; nucleotides not matched to a gene: 13. Germline CDR1 is MNHNS and CDR2 is SASEGT. The CDR3 consists of 18 residues. CDR3 coding DNA: TGTGCCAGCACCCGGCGGGCTAGCGGGAGGGCTGGCACCGGGGAGCTGTTTTTT. Encoded protein: CASTRRASGRAGTGELFF.

This clonotype showed up many times. This chain links TRBV7-3 with TRBJ2-3; TRBD2 might be the D (5 bases). Germline values: CDR1 SGHTA, CDR2 FQGTGA. There are 14 residues in the CDR3. The V gene lost 6 bases and the J gene lost 2 bases, with 12 bases spanning the gap. CDR3: CASSEGGPTDTQYF. The CDR3, as DNA: TGTGCCAGCAGTGAGGGCGGGCCCACAGATACGCAGTATTTT. The entire variable domain, with the rest obtained from reference TRBV7-3 and TRBJ2-3, is as follows: GAGVSQTPSNKVTEKGKYVELRCDPISGHTALYWYRQSLGQGPEFLIYFQGTGAADDSGLPNDRFFAVRPEGSVSTLKIQRTERGDSAVYLCASSEGGPTDTQYFGPGTRLTVL.

The V and J genes are TRBV7-9 and TRBJ2-3, with D uncertain. Germline CDR1 and CDR2: SEHNR and FQNEAQ (reference sequence). V lost 1 base, J lost 14 bases, and 16 bases lay in between. The CDR3 runs to 13 residues. This chain's CDR3 is CASSLVYEGKSYF. The CDR3 DNA follows: TGTGCCAGCAGCTTAGTGTATGAAGGTAAATCGTATTTT.

This clonotype was recorded at least ten times. This chain joins TRBV7-8 and TRBJ2-3; D is possibly TRBD2 (6 bases). Germline V gives CDR1 SGHVS, CDR2 FQNEAQ. V was clipped by 4 bases and J by 0 bases, with 11 bases between them. CDR3 length equals 15 residues. The CDR3 protein is CASSWRLVSTDTQYF. The DNA for the CDR3 is TGTGCCAGCAGCTGGAGACTAGTTAGCACAGATACGCAGTATTTT.

The J gene is TRBJ2-1, the V gene TRBV9, with 13 bases lining up with TRBD2. The CDR3 has 20 residues. V gave up 3 bases and J gave up 5 bases; unmatched junction bases: 17. Germline CDR1 and CDR2: SGDLS and YYNGEE. The CDR3 sequence is CASSGGWGTSGNTHHNEQFF. CDR3 nucleotides: TGTGCCAGCAGCGGCGGATGGGGGACTAGCGGGAACACACACCACAATGAGCAGTTCTTC. The variable domain in full, completed from reference TRBV9 and TRBJ2-1, reads DSGVTQTPKHLITATGQRVTLRCSPRSGDLSVYWYQQSLDQGLQFLIQYYNGEERAKGNILERFSAQQFPDLHSELNLSSLELGDSALYFCASSGGWGTSGNTHHNEQFFGPGTRLTVL.

The chain couples TRBV20-1 to TRBJ2-1, with unresolved D. The V end lost 3 bases, the J end lost 6 bases, and 15 bases lay between the germline ends. The CDR3 has 14 residues. Germline CDR1 is DFQATT and CDR2 is SNEGSKA (reference sequence). CDR3 protein: CSARWASNSNEQFF. The CDR3 DNA sequence: TGCAGTGCTAGGTGGGCCTCAAATTCCAATGAGCAGTTCTTC.